The 26 T cell receptor beta chains presented below share a single source sample, sequenced in a study of cytomegalovirus exposure and HLA in healthy donors. The PCR made use of 60 Vbeta and 13 Jbeta primers. Here immunoSEQ multiplex PCR was the method, and the copy in TCRdb shows in-frame clones only, minus some. This sample's table has 200,000 to 250,000 clones. The sequencing input was PBMCs. Receptors originate from a girl aged 2-10 years in good health and CMV-seropositive.

A word on this clone: No conserved phenylalanine or tryptophan ends this CDR3, so it is likely a read error. It is unclear where the CDR3 begins or ends on the DNA, so no DNA is shown, and the CDR3 is as TCRdb lists it. This chain joins TRBV5-1 and TRBJ2-4; the DNA was not compared with TRBD1, the D call given in the table. Germline V gives CDR1 SGHRS, CDR2 YFSETQ. The CDR3 adds up to 12 amino acids, both ends counted. The CDR3 region is CASSFPGDRGSG.

V is TRBV2 and J is TRBJ2-5; weak D call: TRBD1 (6 bases). Trimming took off 2 bases at V and 0 bases at J, with 7 bases between the two ends. The length of the CDR3 is 14 residues. In germline, CDR1 is SNHLY, CDR2 FYNNEI. Here the CDR3 DNA reads TGTGCCAGCAGTGAAAGGGGGTACCAAGAGACCCAGTACTTC. It is translated as CASSERGYQETQYF.

The chain carries TRBV19 and TRBJ1-1; unclear D gene. This CDR3 contains 14 residues. In germline, CDR1 is LNHDA, CDR2 SQIVND (reference sequence). V was trimmed by 3 bases and J by 1 base, leaving 9 bases between them. In DNA, the CDR3 is TGTGCCAGTAGTATGAGGGAACAGAACACTGAAGCTTTCTTT. It encodes CASSMREQNTEAFF.

This rearrangement joins TRBV7-3 to TRBJ2-1; no clear D gene. The V end was cut by 1 base, the J end by 9 bases, with 7 bases between. This CDR3 region has 12 residues. CDR1 is SGHTA, CDR2 FQGTGA, per germline. Here the CDR3 reads CASSLSVGEQFF. The CDR3 DNA reads as TGTGCCAGCAGCTTAAGTGTCGGTGAGCAGTTCTTC.

J is TRBJ2-1 and V is TRBV5-4; TRBD2 is a possible D gene (6 bases). Per the germline V gene, CDR1 is SGHNT and CDR2 is YYREEE (reference sequence). V was shortened by 0 bases and J by 10 bases, with 11 bases between the two germline ends. The CDR3 length is 13 residues. As DNA, the CDR3 is TGTGCCAGCAGCTTGGCCAATGGGAGGGAGCAGTTCTTC. It is translated as CASSLANGREQFF.

The CDR3 protein is CASSFFPGHMATDTQYF. DNA for the CDR3: TGTGCCAGCAGCTTCTTCCCGGGACACATGGCCACAGATACGCAGTATTTT. V and J are TRBV7-2 and TRBJ2-3; D might be TRBD1 (6 bases). CDR1 and CDR2 (germline): SGHTA, FQGNSA. The CDR3 is made up of 17 amino acids. V was shortened by 3 bases and J by 2 bases, with 18 bases between the two germline ends.

The rearrangement uses TRBV4-2 and TRBJ2-7; 9 nucleotides match TRBD2. Germline CDR1 reads LGHNA; CDR2 reads YNFKEQ. The CDR3 is 17 residues long. V dropped 2 bases and J dropped 0; count of bases not matched to a gene: 8. The CDR3 spells CASSQFLAGMSSYEQYF. The CDR3 DNA follows: TGTGCCAGCAGCCAATTCCTAGCGGGGATGAGCTCCTACGAGCAGTACTTC.

The chain is built from TRBV6-1 and TRBJ2-3, with 9 bases that match TRBD2. Germline CDR1 and CDR2: MNHNS and SASEGT. Trimming at V came to 4 bases and at J to 3 bases, leaving 5 bases not matched to a gene. The CDR3 contains 15 residues. CDR3 nucleotides: TGTGCCAGCAGTGTTGCGGGGGGGCGGACAGATACGCAGTATTTT. Amino acids: CASSVAGGRTDTQYF.

The chain joins TRBV5-1 to TRBJ2-7, with 7 bases fitting TRBD1. Unmatched junction bases numbered 12, after V lost 4 bases and J lost 5 bases. The germline V gene has CDR1 SGHRS and CDR2 YFSETQ. The CDR3 loop spans 15 amino acids. In nucleotides, the CDR3 is TGCGCCAGCAGCCAGGGACAGACATCACAAAACGAGCAGTACTTC. Protein: CASSQGQTSQNEQYF.

The rearrangement uses TRBV5-4 and TRBJ2-7, with 8 bases lining up with TRBD2. The CDR3 length is 16 residues. Germline V gives CDR1 SGHNT, CDR2 YYREEE (reference sequence). The V and J ends lost 0 bases and 0 bases, in that order; junction bases with no gene match: 5. CDR3 amino acids: CASSLVAGRSSYEQYF. CDR3 in DNA: TGTGCCAGCAGCTTGGTAGCGGGACGGAGCTCCTACGAGCAGTACTTC.

The chain has TRBV27 and TRBJ1-2, with 8 bases fitting TRBD1. V lost 6 bases and J lost 0; bases outside the gene matches: 9. The CDR3 contains 16 residues. From germline, CDR1 is MNHEY and CDR2 SMNVEV (reference sequence). The CDR3 DNA follows: TGTGCCAGCAGCCCGGACAGGGCTCGCCCTAACTATGGCTACACCTTC. It encodes CASSPDRARPNYGYTF.

The genes are TRBV5-1 and TRBJ2-3, with 7 bases identical to TRBD1. Trimming took 4 bases from V and 2 from J; bases not matched to a gene: 4. The germline gives CDR1 SGHRS, CDR2 YFSETQ. The CDR3 covers 14 residues. The CDR3 nucleotides are TGCGCCAGCAGCCTGACAGGGATCACAGATACGCAGTATTTT. Protein product: CASSLTGITDTQYF.

The chain links TRBV19 to TRBJ1-5; 8 nucleotides align to TRBD1. V was clipped by 6 bases and J by 0 bases; unmatched bases: 16. The CDR3 consists of 19 residues. Germline lookup yields CDR1 LNHDA and CDR2 SQIVND (reference sequence). The CDR3 is CASRGAFDRGFYSNQPQHF. The CDR3 DNA reads TGTGCCAGTAGGGGGGCCTTCGACAGGGGATTTTATAGCAATCAGCCCCAGCATTTT.

The genes are TRBV6-5 and TRBJ1-2; perhaps TRBD1 as D (5 bases). CDR1 MNHEY and CDR2 SVGAGI come from the germline V gene. There are 12 residues in the CDR3. V was cut by 5 bases and J by 7 bases, with 11 bases left in between. The CDR3 sequence: CASSKTESGYTF. In DNA, the CDR3 is TGTGCCAGCAGTAAGACAGAAAGTGGCTACACCTTC.

The chain carries TRBV9 and TRBJ2-1; D possibly corresponds to TRBD2 (6 bases). CDR3 size: 14 residues. The germline CDR1 and CDR2 sequences are SGDLS and YYNGEE. V was pared by 4 bases and J by 5 bases, with 13 bases between. The CDR3 here is CASSLPGLHNEQFF. In DNA, the CDR3 is TGTGCCAGCAGCCTCCCGGGACTTCACAATGAGCAGTTCTTC.

The J gene is TRBJ2-7, the V gene TRBV5-6, with D perhaps matching TRBD1 (5 bases). Trimming pared 6 bases from V and 0 bases from J, leaving 10 bases between. CDR1 is SGHDT, CDR2 YYEEEE, per germline. This CDR3 region has 13 residues. CDR3 DNA sequence: TGTGCCAGCACCTGGGGCAGCTCCTACGAGCAGTACTTC. Its protein is CASTWGSSYEQYF.

In nucleotides, the CDR3 is TGTGCCAGCAGTCACCATAACAGGGCAGCTAACTATGGCTACACCTTC. It encodes CASSHHNRAANYGYTF. The chain is built from TRBV27 and TRBJ1-2; tentatively, D is TRBD1 (6 bases). The CDR3 has 16 amino acids. Germline V lookup: CDR1 MNHEY, CDR2 SMNVEV (reference sequence). V shed 5 bases and J shed 0 bases, with 16 bases lying between them.

This chain uses TRBV5-1 with TRBJ2-7; maybe TRBD1 (6 bases). Germline V lookup: CDR1 SGHRS, CDR2 YFSETQ. V lost 1 base to trimming and J lost 2 bases, with 13 bases between them. The CDR3 covers 15 residues. This CDR3 is CASSLRSTGPYEQYF. CDR3 DNA sequence: TGCGCCAGCAGCTTGAGGTCAACAGGGCCCTACGAGCAGTACTTC.

The V call is TRBV10-3, the J call TRBJ1-2; 9 bases agree with TRBD1. Trimming took 6 bases from V and 7 from J; bases not matched to a gene: 12. CDR1 is ENHRY, CDR2 SYGVKD, per germline. The CDR3 length is 15 residues. The DNA for the CDR3 is TGTGCCATCAGGGGACAGGGAGGGGTCTTAAGTGGCTACACCTTC. Translating gives CAIRGQGGVLSGYTF.

J is TRBJ1-2 and V is TRBV9; 9 bases fit TRBD1. CDR1 SGDLS and CDR2 YYNGEE come from the germline V gene. The CDR3 runs to 15 residues. Trimming cost V 2 bases and J 6 bases; bases outside gene matches: 8. CDR3 sequence: CASSVSGQGNNGYTF. The CDR3 region has the DNA TGTGCCAGCAGCGTCTCCGGACAGGGGAATAATGGCTACACCTTC.

The chain has TRBV11-2 and TRBJ2-2; tentative D call: TRBD1 (5 bases). The CDR3 is made up of 13 amino acids. Trimming left V 8 bases short and J 6 bases short, with 13 bases between. Germline assignment: CDR1 SGHAT and CDR2 FQNNGV. The CDR3 DNA reads as TGTGCCAGCGTCAGGGCACTCCCCGGGGAGCTGTTTTTT. As protein: CASVRALPGELFF.

The chain employs TRBV28 and TRBJ2-7, with D possibly being TRBD2 (5 bases). V lost 6 bases, J lost 0 bases, and 9 bases lay in between. The CDR3 length is 13 residues. Germline V gene sequence: CDR1 MDHEN, CDR2 SYDVKM. The CDR3 nucleotides are TGTGCCAGCAGAGGACTGTTCTCCTACGAGCAGTACTTC. The encoded protein is CASRGLFSYEQYF.

V is TRBV5-1 and J is TRBJ1-1; D not certain. V was shortened by 0 bases and J by 3 bases, with 9 bases between the two germline ends. This CDR3 spans 14 amino acids. Looked up from germline, CDR1 is SGHRS and CDR2 is YFSETQ. DNA of the CDR3: TGCGCCAGCAGCTTGGCTGCGGGAGACACTGAAGCTTTCTTT. This encodes CASSLAAGDTEAFF.

The genes are TRBV6-6 and TRBJ2-7; 9 nucleotides align to TRBD1. After removal of 7 bases from V and 5 bases from J, the junction contained 9 bases not matched to a gene. This CDR3 comprises 14 residues. Germline values: CDR1 MNHNY, CDR2 SVGAGI (reference sequence). CDR3 nucleotide sequence: TGTGCCAGCAAGAACCGGGACAGGGTCCACGAGCAGTACTTC. Amino acid sequence: CASKNRDRVHEQYF.

V usage is TRBV5-1 and J usage is TRBJ2-5; the match to TRBD1 covers 8 bases. From germline, CDR1 is SGHRS and CDR2 YFSETQ. V trimming: 2 bases; J trimming: 11 bases; junction bases outside the gene matches: 11. The CDR3 contains 14 residues. CDR3 coding DNA: TGCGCCAGCAGCTTTGGACAGGGTGGAGGAGAGCAGTACTTC. As protein: CASSFGQGGGEQYF. Supplemented by reference TRBV5-1 and TRBJ2-5, the full variable domain reads KAGVTQTPRYLIKTRGQQVTLSCSPISGHRSVSWYQQTPGQGLQFLFEYFSETQRNKGNFPGRFSGRQFSNSRSEMNVSTLELGDSALYLCASSFGQGGGEQYFGPGTRLLVL.

The chain recombines TRBV27 with TRBJ2-2, with 8 bases identical to TRBD1. V was clipped by 4 bases and J by 1 base; unmatched bases: 5. The CDR3 length is 16 residues. Germline CDR1 and CDR2: MNHEY and SMNVEV (reference sequence). The CDR3: CASSSQGAGNTGELFF. CDR3 coding DNA: TGTGCCAGCAGTTCCCAGGGGGCGGGGAACACCGGGGAGCTGTTTTTT.